The sequence of this TCR beta chain was determined in a study of monozygotic twins with cystic fibrosis. Study-wide results and limits: J usage was most co-twin-similar in 8 of 16 pairs, V in 13. Monozygotic CF twins shared more identical nucleotide clonotypes than unrelated patients. Low clonality (median roughly 0.009) suggested a mostly naive repertoire.

The protocol was immunoSEQ multiplex PCR, while the TCRdb copy is restricted to in-frame clones and leaves out a portion. The table has tens of thousands of clones, roughly 97% seen once. This clone has only one observation. As yet, its antigen is unknown. The CDR3 runs 12 residues. Germline V gene sequence: CDR1 GTSNPN, CDR2 SVGIG (reference sequence). V lost 1 base and J 7 bases, leaving 10 bases between the germline ends. This chain links TRBV30 with TRBJ1-2; D is unclear. Material for sequencing was blood. This TCR was sampled from a girl aged 2 to 10 with cystic fibrosis. CDR3 DNA: TGTGCCTGGAGTGAGGCAGGTGGTGGCTACACCTTC. Translating it yields CAWSEAGGGYTF.